The T cell receptor beta chain described here comes from a study of human T cells and chemical hapten exposure. Background on the study: Chiefly female patients presented with alopecia areata, totalis or universalis.

Time point described: pre-sensitization, week 0. The treatment here: therapeutic diphenylcyclopropenone sensitization with weekly scalp DPC. Alopecia patients, 18 to 70 years old and DPC-suitable, served as donors. TCRdb independently ran MiXCR on the RACE reads; one entry per CDR3 protein. This sample has a few hundred thousand distinct CDR3 sequences; 5.5% occur once, and the top ten carry approximately 8.2%. CDR3 length: 12 residues. Germline V gives CDR1 DFQATT, CDR2 SNEGSKA (reference sequence). V gave up 2 bases and J gave up 3 bases, with 8 bases separating them. This clonotype has only a few counts.

This chain links TRBV20-1 with TRBJ2-7, with D possibly matching TRBD2 (5 bases). The source of this sequence is a woman between 18 and 29 years old with alopecia areata. Some clones in this sample may be carry-over from other donors' samples. Sequencing used whole blood, obtained in connection with sensitization to the hapten diphenylcyclopropenone (DPC). The CDR3 region has the DNA TGCAGTGCTAGACTAGCTCACTACGAGCAGTACTTC. Translation gives CSARLAHYEQYF.